This T cell receptor (beta chain) was sequenced for a study of T cell responses to AZD1222 COVID-19 vaccine. Study-wide results and limits: The study identified only a handful of AZD1222 recipients as seropositive at baseline. Nearly half of spike-specific TCRs reportedly target variant regions that are unmutated in the B.1.351 and B.1.1.7 variants. Donors were mostly white British, more females; clonal diversity possibly underestimated.

Method: immunoSEQ multiplex PCR; TCRdb's copy keeps in-frame clones and lacks some. The sample has around 120,000 clones, approximately 92% seen once; the top ten hold roughly 13%. A note on this clone: Its antigen is undetermined.

This CDR3 has 17 residues. After removal of 4 bases from V and 5 bases from J, the junction contained 13 bases not matched to a gene. Germline V gene data show CDR1 as MNHEY and CDR2 as SMNVEV (reference sequence). The clonotype comes from an adult in good health. V is TRBV27 and J is TRBJ1-1, with TRBD1 matching over 10 bases. Sequences were derived from peripheral blood, sampled on day 0 of AZD1222 vaccination. CDR3 nucleotides: TGTGCCAGCAGTTGGGAGGACAGGGGGGTACGAGAAACTGAAGCTTTCTTT. Amino acid sequence: CASSWEDRGVRETEAFF.